This TCR beta chain was profiled in a study of T-cell reconstitution after alpha-beta-depleted transplantation in children. As regards this clonotype: Its target is unknown.

Broader study findings: Surviving recipient cells, namely T cells and thymic progenitors, were the source of high day-60 TCRbeta diversity in some patients. By one year post-transplant, T-cell counts and diversity largely arose from T cells that were newly produced. Several hundred expanded graft clones reportedly gave rise to the alpha-beta T cells present about two months after transplant.

V lost 6 bases to trimming and J lost 2 bases; unmatched junction nucleotides: 10. CDR1 is DFQATT and CDR2 is SNEGSKA in the germline V gene (reference sequence). The CDR3 loop spans 15 amino acids. TCRbeta library construction was performed incorporating unique molecular identifiers. In TCRdb, the PCR reads were re-called with MiXCR into one record per CDR3 protein. The table lists 530,000 or so distinct CDR3 sequences, 25% to 30% of them singletons. The chain uses TRBV20-1 and TRBJ2-3, with 8 positions matching TRBD2. The specimen comprised PBMCs, sampled before TCRalphabeta/CD19-depleted stem cell transplant. This TCR came from a boy under two years old with Wiskott-Aldrich syndrome, due to receive a stem cell transplant. This CDR3 reads CSASGLVGFTDTQYF. Here the CDR3 DNA reads TGCAGTGCCTCGGGACTAGTGGGATTCACAGATACGCAGTATTTT.